The 22 T cell receptor beta chains below were found in one sample sequenced in a study of T cell responses to AZD1222 COVID-19 vaccine. Profiling relied on immunoSEQ multiplex PCR, and the TCRdb table lists in-frame clones only, not all of them. Here the sample spans 68,000 or so clones, about nine tenths being singletons. Sequencing used peripheral blood, obtained on day 0 of AZD1222 vaccination. The receptors were sampled from an adult in good health.

The chain uses TRBV6-1 and TRBJ2-1; 12 nucleotides line up with TRBD2. This CDR3 comprises 15 residues. The trim removed 0 bases at V and 6 bases at J, leaving 0 bases unmatched. Germline assignment: CDR1 MNHNS and CDR2 SASEGT. CDR3 sequence reads: CASSEATSGGNEQFF. The CDR3 DNA follows: TGTGCCAGCAGTGAAGCGACTAGCGGGGGCAATGAGCAGTTCTTC.

The chain is built from TRBV12-3 or TRBV12-4 and TRBJ2-7; D may correspond to TRBD1 or TRBD2 (5 bases each). Trimming removed 5 bases at V and 2 bases at J, with 10 bases between. The CDR3 is made up of 13 amino acids. CDR3 amino acids: CASSVGDPYEQYF. The CDR3 DNA reads as TGTGCCAGCAGTGTCGGGGACCCCTACGAGCAGTACTTC.

The V call is TRBV5-3, the J call TRBJ2-5, with no clear D. TRBV5-3 counts as an open reading frame of uncertain function. CDR3 length: 14 residues. V gave up 0 bases and J gave up 2 bases, with 8 bases separating them. CDR3 sequence: CARSLESAQETQYF. In DNA form, the CDR3 reads TGTGCCAGAAGCTTGGAATCAGCTCAAGAGACCCAGTACTTC.

V and J are TRBV6-1 and TRBJ2-1, with D maybe TRBD2 (5 bases). V was cut by 0 bases and J by 9 bases, with 9 bases left in between. CDR1 and CDR2 from the germline V gene are MNHNS and SASEGT. The CDR3 has 13 residues. CDR3 amino acids: CASSEASRGEQFF. DNA of the CDR3: TGTGCCAGCAGTGAAGCCTCTCGGGGTGAGCAGTTCTTC.

The chain carries TRBV11-3 and TRBJ2-7; D uncertain. Germline CDR1 SGHNT, CDR2 YENEEA. The CDR3 consists of 13 residues. Trimming removed 1 base at V and 9 bases at J, with 13 bases between. The CDR3 nucleotides are TGTGCCAGCAGCTTAGTGGCGGAGTCTGGGCAGTACTTC. Translated: CASSLVAESGQYF.

The genes are TRBV5-1 and TRBJ1-2, with D tentatively TRBD1 (6 bases). This CDR3 comprises 15 residues. V lost 0 bases and J lost 0, with 9 bases in between. Germline V gene sequence: CDR1 SGHRS, CDR2 YFSETQ. CDR3 sequence (DNA): TGCGCCAGCAGCTTGGGAACAGGGCCTAACTATGGCTACACCTTC. Translating gives CASSLGTGPNYGYTF.

This clone was counted a single time. The CDR3 DNA is TGTGCCAGCTCACCATCTGGGGGCCCAGAGATCGACACTGAAGCTTTCTTT. Translation gives CASSPSGGPEIDTEAFF. The chain combines TRBV18 with TRBJ1-1, with a tentative D call TRBD1 (6 bases). Trimming pared 2 bases from V and 3 bases from J, leaving 19 bases between. Germline V gene data show CDR1 as KGHSH and CDR2 as LQKENI. The CDR3 consists of 17 residues.

The chain couples TRBV2 to TRBJ1-1; possibly TRBD1 for D (6 bases). Trimming removed 4 bases from V and 7 bases from J, with 13 bases in between. This CDR3 spans 13 amino acids. Germline CDR1 is SNHLY and CDR2 is FYNNEI. The chain's CDR3 is CASSASGQIEAFF. The DNA of the CDR3 is TGTGCCAGCAGTGCAAGCGGACAGATTGAAGCTTTCTTT.

The rearrangement joins TRBV7-2 to TRBJ2-7; 12 nucleotides align to TRBD1. V dropped 1 base and J dropped 6; count of bases not matched to a gene: 13. The germline gives CDR1 SGHTA, CDR2 FQGNSA. The CDR3 has 18 amino acids. CDR3 sequence reads: CASSLVMTGTGGFSEQYF. In nucleotides, the CDR3 is TGTGCCAGCAGCTTAGTTATGACAGGGACAGGGGGCTTCAGCGAGCAGTACTTC.

The CDR3 DNA follows: TGTGCCAGCTCACCACCAAAATCTGGGGGTGAAAAACTGTTTTTT. This codes for CASSPPKSGGEKLFF. The V gene is TRBV18, the J gene TRBJ1-4; possibly TRBD1 for D (5 bases). The CDR3 totals 15 residues. In germline, CDR1 is KGHSH, CDR2 LQKENI. V shed 0 bases and J shed 7 bases, with 12 bases lying between them.

The CDR3 DNA sequence: TGCGCCAGCAGTCCGACTAGCGGGAGAGGGGGGTACAATGAGCAGTTCTTC. As protein: CASSPTSGRGGYNEQFF. The V and J genes are TRBV4-3 and TRBJ2-1; 12 nucleotides align to TRBD2. Trimming took 6 bases from V and 4 from J; bases not matched to a gene: 10. Looked up from germline, CDR1 is LGHNA and CDR2 is YSLEER. This CDR3 has 17 residues.

V gene TRBV29-1 combines with J gene TRBJ2-1, with TRBD2 identical over 10 bases. This CDR3 comprises 14 residues. Trimming removed 5 bases from V and 1 base from J; junction bases left unmatched: 2. In germline, CDR1 is SQVTM, CDR2 ANQGSEA. The CDR3 DNA sequence: TGCAGCGTTCGAGCGGGAGGGTCCTACAATGAGCAGTTCTTC. Residues: CSVRAGGSYNEQFF.

The chain uses TRBV12-3 or TRBV12-4 and TRBJ1-1, with a possible D match to TRBD1 (5 bases). CDR3 size: 11 residues. Deletions cut 3 bases from V and 11 bases from J, with 10 bases between. Written as DNA, the CDR3 is TGTGCCAGCAGTTTTTGGGGGGGGGCTTTCTTT. Translating it yields CASSFWGGAFF.

The table lists this clone with a few counts. The genes are TRBV6-2 or TRBV6-3 and TRBJ2-1; tentatively, D is TRBD1 (6 bases). The CDR3 totals 18 residues. Germline V lookup: CDR1 MNHEY, CDR2 SVGEGT. Trimming stripped 0 bases from V and 7 bases from J, with 22 bases between. The CDR3 DNA reads as TGTGCCAGCAGTTACTCGAGTATTTTGGGCAGGGGATTGAATGAGCAGTTCTTC. Amino acid sequence: CASSYSSILGRGLNEQFF.

This clone was seen a few times. CDR3 nucleotide sequence: TGTGCCAGCAGTTTATCGTTAGGGGCGCAGGGCTATGGCTACACCTTC. It yields the protein CASSLSLGAQGYGYTF. The chain combines TRBV27 with TRBJ1-2; D possibly corresponds to TRBD1 (5 bases). Deletions cut 0 bases from V and 4 bases from J, with 15 bases between. Germline V CDR1 and CDR2: MNHEY, SMNVEV (reference sequence). The CDR3 is made up of 16 amino acids.

The chain joins TRBV18 to TRBJ1-3; tentative D call: TRBD1 (5 bases). CDR1 is KGHSH, CDR2 LQKENI, per germline. CDR3 size: 14 residues. Trimming shortened V by 3 bases and J by 4 bases, and 10 bases separated the two germline ends. CDR3 coding DNA: TGTGCCAGCTCACCCGGGACCGAAGGAAACACCATATATTTT. Amino acid sequence: CASSPGTEGNTIYF. The whole variable domain, remainder taken from reference TRBV18 and TRBJ1-3, is NAGVMQNPRHLVRRRGQEARLRCSPMKGHSHVYWYRQLPEEGLKFMVYLQKENIIDESGMPKERFSAEFPKEGPSILRIQQVVRGDSAAYFCASSPGTEGNTIYFGEGSWLTVV.

The V call is TRBV18, the J call TRBJ1-1; the D gene is possibly TRBD1 (5 bases). This CDR3 contains 15 residues. Between the trimmed V and J ends, which lost 2 bases and 3 bases, there was a span of 13 bases. Germline assignment: CDR1 KGHSH and CDR2 LQKENI. CDR3 sequence: CASSPARATYTEAFF. CDR3 sequence (DNA): TGTGCCAGCTCACCAGCCAGGGCAACTTACACTGAAGCTTTCTTT.

V gene TRBV7-3 combines with J gene TRBJ2-1, with 12 bases lining up with TRBD2. The CDR3 is 15 amino acids. After removal of 5 bases from V and 7 bases from J, the junction contained 6 bases not matched to a gene. Germline assignment: CDR1 SGHTA and CDR2 FQGTGA. CDR3 protein: CASSQTSGRGNEQFF. CDR3 bases: TGTGCCAGCAGCCAGACTAGCGGGAGAGGGAATGAGCAGTTCTTC.

The chain is built from TRBV4-1 and TRBJ1-1; 11 bases map to TRBD1. V lost 3 bases and J lost 5; bases outside the gene matches: 5. Germline CDR1 reads MGHRA; CDR2 reads YSYEKL. This CDR3 comprises 15 residues. The CDR3 DNA follows: TGCGCCAGCAGCCAGGACAGGGGGCGTGTGACTGAAGCTTTCTTT. This codes for CASSQDRGRVTEAFF.

This clone was observed once. V is TRBV3-1 (or the pseudogene TRBV3-2) and J is TRBJ1-4; D is unresolved. V dropped 3 bases and J dropped 0 bases, with 5 bases sitting between them. Germline V CDR1 and CDR2: LGHDT, YNNKEL (reference sequence). The CDR3 is made up of 14 amino acids. CDR3 in DNA: TGTGCCAGCAGCCAGATTGCAACTAATGAAAAACTGTTTTTT. Its protein is CASSQIATNEKLFF.

V gene TRBV3-1 (or the pseudogene TRBV3-2) combines with J gene TRBJ2-1, with 14 bases that match TRBD2. J lost 5 bases, V lost 0 bases, and 3 bases had no gene match. Germline V gene data show CDR1 as LGHDT and CDR2 as YNNKEL (reference sequence). This CDR3 spans 17 amino acids. The CDR3 nucleotides are TGTGCCAGCAGCCAAGATATGACTAGCGGGAGGGACAATGAGCAGTTCTTC. This sequence encodes CASSQDMTSGRDNEQFF.

This chain connects TRBV19 to TRBJ1-5; 9 positions match TRBD1. This CDR3 has 13 residues. Germline V gives CDR1 LNHDA, CDR2 SQIVND (reference sequence). The trim removed 7 bases at V and 7 bases at J, leaving 5 bases unmatched. For the CDR3, the DNA is TGTGCCAGTACCGACAGGGGGGGACAGCCCCAGCATTTT. This gives the protein CASTDRGGQPQHF.